These 10 T cell receptor beta chains were all obtained from the same sample, sequenced in a study of blood T cell repertoires in COVID-19 (TCRdb year 2020). The library was prepared using the immunoSEQ multiplex PCR assay. The immuneACCESS repertoire file appears here via TCRdb, limited to in-frame rearrangements. These files lack a portion of the clones; in checked studies, under half of the deficit traces to unresolved V genes, and the cause of the others is not known. The sample yields a few hundred thousand clones; almost 90% were counted once. The ten most abundant clones make up 14% to 15% of the sample. The sequencing input was PBMCs or T cells enriched from blood (not recorded which). These receptors originate from a woman aged 45-59 years with acute COVID-19.

The genes are TRBV19 and TRBJ2-2; the D gene is possibly TRBD2 (5 bases). The germline V gene encodes CDR1 LNHDA and CDR2 SQIVND (reference sequence). V was pared by 3 bases and J by 6 bases, with 20 bases between. The CDR3 spans 17 residues. In DNA, the CDR3 is TGTGCCAGTAGTATTCGTCAGGATAGTCTGAGGGCCGGGGAGCTGTTTTTT. It yields the protein CASSIRQDSLRAGELFF.

The V call is TRBV6-2 or TRBV6-3, the J call TRBJ1-1, with 11 bases lining up with TRBD1. Germline V gene data show CDR1 as MNHEY and CDR2 as SVGEGT. This CDR3 spans 17 amino acids. With 2 bases clipped from V and 4 bases from J, the junction kept 9 bases outside the gene matches. The CDR3 bases are TGTGCCAGCAGTTACGGGAATCGCGGGACAGGGGGCACTGAAGCTTTCTTT. This translates into CASSYGNRGTGGTEAFF.

This chain links TRBV18 with TRBJ1-3; D gene unclear. The CDR3 consists of 17 residues. Between the trimmed V and J ends, which lost 0 bases and 0 bases, there was a span of 12 bases. From germline, CDR1 is KGHSH and CDR2 LQKENI. The CDR3: CASSPPSVTSSGNTIYF. In nucleotides, the CDR3 is TGTGCCAGCTCACCACCCTCTGTGACAAGCTCTGGAAACACCATATATTTT.

The V gene is TRBV7-9, the J gene TRBJ2-7; D remains ambiguous. The CDR3 is made up of 16 amino acids. Germline-derived CDR1 and CDR2 are SEHNR and FQNEAQ (reference sequence). Trimming removed 5 bases at V and 2 bases at J, with 19 bases between. CDR3 DNA: TGTGCCAGCAGCCTTACAGTATCCCTGGTGCCCTACGAGCAGTACTTC. This encodes CASSLTVSLVPYEQYF.

V and J are TRBV28 and TRBJ2-7; 7 bases map to TRBD1. CDR3 length: 15 amino acids. CDR1 and CDR2 (germline): MDHEN, SYDVKM. With 5 bases clipped from V and 3 bases from J, the junction kept 10 bases outside the gene matches. The CDR3 sequence: CASSERQGYRYEQYF. CDR3 bases: TGTGCCAGCAGTGAGAGACAGGGATATCGCTACGAGCAGTACTTC.

The chain has TRBV28 and TRBJ1-3; TRBD1 matches at 8 bases. CDR1 is MDHEN and CDR2 is SYDVKM in the germline V gene. V gave up 7 bases and J gave up 0 bases; unmatched junction bases: 14. The CDR3 is 18 amino acids. DNA of the CDR3: TGTGCCAGCAACAGGAATAGGGACAGGCCTAGCTCTGGAAACACCATATATTTT. Protein: CASNRNRDRPSSGNTIYF. Using reference TRBV28 and TRBJ1-3 for the parts outside the CDR3, the full variable domain is DVKVTQSSRYLVKRTGEKVFLECVQDMDHENMFWYRQDPGLGLRLIYFSYDVKMKEKGDIPEGYSVSREKKERFSLILESASTNQTSMYLCASNRNRDRPSSGNTIYFGEGSWLTVV.

The chain combines TRBV4-3 with TRBJ1-1, with a weak D call TRBD1 (6 bases). Trimming left V 0 bases short and J 2 bases short, with 10 bases between. In germline, CDR1 is LGHNA, CDR2 YSLEER. The CDR3 covers 15 residues. The CDR3 loop reads CASSQDQGSNTEAFF. The CDR3, as DNA: TGCGCCAGCAGCCAAGACCAGGGGTCCAACACTGAAGCTTTCTTT.

V is TRBV10-1 and J is TRBJ2-3, with 9 bases aligning to TRBD2. Germline lookup yields CDR1 WNHNN and CDR2 SYGVQD (reference sequence). CDR3 length: 14 residues. J lost 4 bases, V lost 4 bases, and 3 bases had no gene match. The CDR3 DNA reads TGCGCCAGCAGTGGGGCGGGAGGGTCAGATACGCAGTATTTT. It yields the protein CASSGAGGSDTQYF.

This clone has only a few counts. J is TRBJ1-1 and V is TRBV5-1, with D perhaps TRBD1 (5 bases). In germline, CDR1 is SGHRS, CDR2 YFSETQ. The CDR3 covers 12 residues. V gave up 2 bases and J gave up 11 bases, with 13 bases separating them. CDR3 sequence (DNA): TGCGCCAGCAGCTTAACCGGGACTGGTGCTTTCTTT. It specifies CASSLTGTGAFF.

The chain joins TRBV30 to TRBJ2-2, with 10 bases identical to TRBD2. This CDR3 spans 16 amino acids. The ends lost 5 bases at V and 0 bases at J; junction bases unmatched: 6. Germline CDR1 GTSNPN, CDR2 SVGIG (reference sequence). For the CDR3, the DNA is TGTGCCTGGGCGCCTAGCGGGGGCCCGAACACCGGGGAGCTGTTTTTT. Translation: CAWAPSGGPNTGELFF.